This is a list of T cell receptor beta chains from one sample in a study of blood T cell repertoires in COVID-19. TCRdb's copy holds only in-frame clones and misses some; the assay was immunoSEQ multiplex PCR. The profile shows about 61,000 clones, around 77% of them singletons. Sequencing was performed on peripheral blood. The source of these receptors is a man of 80 years or more with active or convalescent COVID-19. Both conserved end residues are part of each CDR3. The order of the fields is J gene, CDR3 length, V gene, clone size, D gene, CDR3 protein, CDR3 DNA. D genes are given only for firm matches. The listing skips clone size in some rows; elsewhere it reads once, few, many or a size class.

>TRBJ2-5|20|TRBV12-1|few|NA
CASSFVGLAGGPPTAETQYF
TGTGCCAGCAGCTTTGTGGGACTAGCGGGAGGACCCCCGACAGCAGAGACCCAGTACTTC
>TRBJ2-7|11|TRBV7-2|NA|NA
CASSSFLEQYF
TGTGCCAGCAGCTCCTTCCTCGAGCAGTACTTC
>TRBJ2-3|16|TRBV5-8|NA|TRBD2
CASSRGLAGEVDTQYF
TGTGCCAGCAGCCGGGGACTAGCGGGAGAGGTAGATACGCAGTATTTT
>TRBJ2-1|16|TRBV28|NA|TRBD2
CASSFPGLAGSNEQFF
TGTGCCAGCAGTTTCCCCGGACTAGCGGGATCGAATGAGCAGTTCTTC
>TRBJ2-7|15|TRBV14|NA|TRBD2
CASSEPGLAGLEQYF
TGTGCCAGCAGCGAACCGGGACTAGCGGGGCTCGAGCAGTACTTC
>TRBJ1-5|14|TRBV2|NA|NA
CASRQQASNQPQHF
TGTGCCAGCAGGCAACAGGCTAGCAATCAGCCCCAGCATTTT
>TRBJ2-5|14|TRBV9|once|TRBD2
CASSTGTGGETQYF
TGTGCCAGCAGCACGGGGACGGGGGGAGAGACCCAGTACTTC
>TRBJ1-5|15|TRBV24-1|NA|NA
CATSDVRTEKQPQHF
TGTGCCACCAGTGACGTCCGGACAGAGAAACAGCCCCAGCATTTT
>TRBJ2-3|15|TRBV19|once|TRBD1
CASSILTGAADTQYF
TGTGCCAGTAGTATTCTGACAGGGGCGGCAGATACGCAGTATTTT
>TRBJ2-1|14|TRBV2|NA|TRBD2
CASGVARGADEQFF
TGTGCCAGCGGGGTTGCGCGGGGGGCCGATGAGCAGTTCTTC
>TRBJ2-7|19|TRBV4-1|once|NA
CASSQAPPLTGPEYDEQYF
TGCGCCAGCAGCCAAGCCCCTCCACTAACAGGGCCCGAATACGACGAGCAGTACTTC
>TRBJ1-4|15|TRBV7-9|NA|TRBD1
CASSPTRQGGEKLFF
TGTGCCAGCAGCCCAACCCGACAGGGTGGTGAAAAACTGTTTTTT
>TRBJ2-7|14|TRBV6-5|NA|NA
CASRSDRSSYEQYF
TGTGCCAGCAGGTCTGACAGAAGCTCCTACGAGCAGTACTTC
>TRBJ1-1|13|TRBV5-1|NA|NA
CASSLVANTEAFF
TGCGCCAGCAGCTTGGTAGCGAACACTGAAGCTTTCTTT
>TRBJ2-3|15|TRBV7-9|NA|NA
CASRRGGVGTDTQYF
TGTGCCAGCAGGCGGGGTGGGGTGGGCACAGATACGCAGTATTTT
>TRBJ2-7|14|TRBV28|NA|NA
CASSFSGSLYEQYF
TGTGCCAGCAGTTTCTCGGGATCTCTCTACGAGCAGTACTTC
>TRBJ1-2|12|TRBV28|NA|NA
CASSYTVYGYTF
TGTGCCAGCAGTTACACAGTCTATGGCTACACCTTC